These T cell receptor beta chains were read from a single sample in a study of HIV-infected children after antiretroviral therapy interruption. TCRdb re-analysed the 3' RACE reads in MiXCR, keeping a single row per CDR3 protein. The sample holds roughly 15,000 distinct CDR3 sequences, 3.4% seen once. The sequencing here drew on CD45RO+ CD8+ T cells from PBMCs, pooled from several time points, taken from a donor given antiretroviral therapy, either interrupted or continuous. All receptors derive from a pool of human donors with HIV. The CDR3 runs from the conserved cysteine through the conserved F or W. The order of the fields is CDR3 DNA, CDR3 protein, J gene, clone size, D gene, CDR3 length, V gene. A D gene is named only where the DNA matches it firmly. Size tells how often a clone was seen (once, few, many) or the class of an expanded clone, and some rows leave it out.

CDR3nt: TGTGCCTCAACGGGCGGCGGGGAAAAACTGTTTTTT
CDR3aa: CASTGGGEKLFF
j_gene: TRBJ1-4
abundance: few
d_gene: .
len: 12
v_gene: TRBV6-6

CDR3nt: TGTGCCAGCAGTGAAAGTAACACCGGGGAGCTGTTTTTT
CDR3aa: CASSESNTGELFF
j_gene: TRBJ2-2
abundance: many
d_gene: .
len: 13
v_gene: TRBV6-4

CDR3nt: TGCGCCAGCAGGGGGGACAGGAACACTGAAGCTTTCTTT
CDR3aa: CASRGDRNTEAFF
j_gene: TRBJ1-1
abundance: few
d_gene: TRBD1
len: 13
v_gene: TRBV5-1

CDR3nt: TGCGCCAGCAGCTTTTTTCAGGGAGTCTATGGCTACACCTTC
CDR3aa: CASSFFQGVYGYTF
j_gene: TRBJ1-2
abundance: few
d_gene: .
len: 14
v_gene: TRBV5-1

CDR3nt: TGCAGCGTTGATCCTAGGGCGGGCTACACCTTC
CDR3aa: CSVDPRAGYTF
j_gene: TRBJ1-2
abundance: many
d_gene: .
len: 11
v_gene: TRBV29-1

CDR3nt: TGTGCCAGCAGCCAAGATCTGATATATGGCTACACCTTC
CDR3aa: CASSQDLIYGYTF
j_gene: TRBJ1-2
abundance: many
d_gene: .
len: 13
v_gene: TRBV4-2

CDR3nt: TGTGCCAGCAGCTTAACCGGGACAGGGGCCCTCCGCGCCAATCAGCCCCAGCATTTT
CDR3aa: CASSLTGTGALRANQPQHF
j_gene: TRBJ1-5
abundance: many
d_gene: TRBD1
len: 19
v_gene: TRBV7-4

CDR3nt: TGTGCCAGCAGTCCCGACAGGCCAGTCTATGGCTACACCTTC
CDR3aa: CASSPDRPVYGYTF
j_gene: TRBJ1-2
abundance: many
d_gene: .
len: 14
v_gene: TRBV2

CDR3nt: TGCGCCAGCAGTGACTCCGGGACATACAATGAGCAGTTCTTC
CDR3aa: CASSDSGTYNEQFF
j_gene: TRBJ2-1
abundance: medium-sized
d_gene: .
len: 14
v_gene: TRBV10-1

CDR3nt: TGTGCCAGCAGTGAAGCCCGGGACAGCCCCTACGAGCAGTACTTC
CDR3aa: CASSEARDSPYEQYF
j_gene: TRBJ2-7
abundance: .
d_gene: TRBD1
len: 15
v_gene: TRBV2

CDR3nt: TGTGCCAGCAGCCCACTAGCGGGTTCGACAGATACGCAGTATTTT
CDR3aa: CASSPLAGSTDTQYF
j_gene: TRBJ2-3
abundance: many
d_gene: TRBD2
len: 15
v_gene: TRBV6-4

CDR3nt: TGTGCCAGCACCAAGGGGGCAGCTGGGGCCAACGTCCTGACTTTC
CDR3aa: CASTKGAAGANVLTF
j_gene: TRBJ2-6
abundance: many
d_gene: TRBD1
len: 15
v_gene: TRBV28

CDR3nt: TGTGCCAGCAGTTCTAGGACAGGGGCCTACAATGAGCAGTTCTTC
CDR3aa: CASSSRTGAYNEQFF
j_gene: TRBJ2-1
abundance: many
d_gene: TRBD1
len: 15
v_gene: TRBV27

CDR3nt: TGTGCCAGCAGTTTCCTTGCGGGAGGAGGAGAGACCCAGTACTTC
CDR3aa: CASSFLAGGGETQYF
j_gene: TRBJ2-5
abundance: many
d_gene: TRBD2
len: 15
v_gene: TRBV27

CDR3nt: TGTGCCAGCAGTGGGGACAGTAAGAATGAGCAGTTCTTC
CDR3aa: CASSGDSKNEQFF
j_gene: TRBJ2-1
abundance: .
d_gene: TRBD1
len: 13
v_gene: TRBV6-1

CDR3nt: TGCGCCAGCAGCTCGTCAGGAACAGCTAACTATGGCTACACCTTC
CDR3aa: CASSSSGTANYGYTF
j_gene: TRBJ1-2
abundance: many
d_gene: .
len: 15
v_gene: TRBV5-1

CDR3nt: TGTGCCAGCAGAGCGAACAGGGACAATCAGCCCCAGCATTTT
CDR3aa: CASRANRDNQPQHF
j_gene: TRBJ1-5
abundance: many
d_gene: .
len: 14
v_gene: TRBV27

CDR3nt: TGTGCCAGTAGTTCGACGATGAACACTGAAGCTTTCTTT
CDR3aa: CASSSTMNTEAFF
j_gene: TRBJ1-1
abundance: many
d_gene: .
len: 13
v_gene: TRBV19

CDR3nt: TGCGCCAGCAGTGAGTCAGGGACCCAAAACATTCAGTACTTC
CDR3aa: CASSESGTQNIQYF
j_gene: TRBJ2-4
abundance: many
d_gene: .
len: 14
v_gene: TRBV10-1

CDR3nt: TGCAGTGCTAAGGGCCCGTTTGATACAGATACGCAGTATTTT
CDR3aa: CSAKGPFDTDTQYF
j_gene: TRBJ2-3
abundance: many
d_gene: .
len: 14
v_gene: TRBV20-1

CDR3nt: TGTGCCAGCAGTTTTGCCGCCAGGGCCCAGCATTTT
CDR3aa: CASSFAARAQHF
j_gene: TRBJ1-5
abundance: many
d_gene: .
len: 12
v_gene: TRBV28

CDR3nt: TGCAGCGCATCGACGGGCTCTGGAAACACCATATATTTT
CDR3aa: CSASTGSGNTIYF
j_gene: TRBJ1-3
abundance: many
d_gene: .
len: 13
v_gene: TRBV29-1

CDR3nt: TGTGCCAGCAGTTCTGACGACAGGGAGCAGGGCACTGAAGCTTTCTTT
CDR3aa: CASSSDDREQGTEAFF
j_gene: TRBJ1-1
abundance: many
d_gene: TRBD1
len: 16
v_gene: TRBV6-2/TRBV6-3

CDR3nt: TGTGCCAGCAGCTTATTGTTCCCGTGGGACGAAAAACTGTTTTTT
CDR3aa: CASSLLFPWDEKLFF
j_gene: TRBJ1-4
abundance: many
d_gene: .
len: 15
v_gene: TRBV7-6

CDR3nt: TGTGCCAGCTCACCACCCCTCGCCCCCCTCCACTTT
CDR3aa: CASSPPLAPLHF
j_gene: TRBJ1-6
abundance: .
d_gene: .
len: 12
v_gene: TRBV18

CDR3nt: TGTGCCAGCAGCCCACGGGACAGAAGATCCTACGAGCAGTACTTC
CDR3aa: CASSPRDRRSYEQYF
j_gene: TRBJ2-7
abundance: many
d_gene: TRBD1
len: 15
v_gene: TRBV7-8

CDR3nt: TGTGCCACCAGCCTGTCACGGAACACTGAAGCTTTCTTT
CDR3aa: CATSLSRNTEAFF
j_gene: TRBJ1-1
abundance: many
d_gene: .
len: 13
v_gene: TRBV15

CDR3nt: TGTGCCAGCAGCGCGGAAGGCCCCAGCTCCTACGAGCAGTACTTC
CDR3aa: CASSAEGPSSYEQYF
j_gene: TRBJ2-7
abundance: many
d_gene: .
len: 15
v_gene: TRBV4-2

CDR3nt: TGTGCCAGCAGTTCCACTAGCGCAGATACGCAGTATTTT
CDR3aa: CASSSTSADTQYF
j_gene: TRBJ2-3
abundance: many
d_gene: TRBD2
len: 13
v_gene: TRBV28

CDR3nt: TGTGCCAGCAGTGAAAGGGAGAGGGTAGGAAGGTTGTACACTGAAGCTTTCTTT
CDR3aa: CASSERERVGRLYTEAFF
j_gene: TRBJ1-1
abundance: many
d_gene: .
len: 18
v_gene: TRBV25-1

CDR3nt: TGCGCCAGCAGCTTCTACGGATTAAACACCGGGGAGCTGTTTTTT
CDR3aa: CASSFYGLNTGELFF
j_gene: TRBJ2-2
abundance: few
d_gene: .
len: 15
v_gene: TRBV5-1

CDR3nt: TGCAGCGTTGACCTAGGCCCATCCACCGGGGAGCTGTTTTTT
CDR3aa: CSVDLGPSTGELFF
j_gene: TRBJ2-2
abundance: many
d_gene: .
len: 14
v_gene: TRBV29-1

CDR3nt: TGTGCCAGCTTGCGCGGGACAGACTACGAGCAGTACTTC
CDR3aa: CASLRGTDYEQYF
j_gene: TRBJ2-7
abundance: many
d_gene: .
len: 13
v_gene: TRBV5-5

CDR3nt: TGTGCCACCAGCAGGGGCCCGGGGGGAGATACGCAGTATTTT
CDR3aa: CATSRGPGGDTQYF
j_gene: TRBJ2-3
abundance: many
d_gene: TRBD2
len: 14
v_gene: TRBV15

CDR3nt: TGCAGTGCTCCCGATTACCAGCGGGAAACCAATGAGCAGTTCTTC
CDR3aa: CSAPDYQRETNEQFF
j_gene: TRBJ2-1
abundance: many
d_gene: TRBD2
len: 15
v_gene: TRBV20-1

CDR3nt: TGTGCCAGCAGTGAAGCGGGGGGGAGCTCCTACGAGCAGTACTTC
CDR3aa: CASSEAGGSSYEQYF
j_gene: TRBJ2-7
abundance: many
d_gene: TRBD2
len: 15
v_gene: TRBV6-1

CDR3nt: TGTGCCAGCAGGCGATCAGGGGCGACTTTAGGCTACACCTTC
CDR3aa: CASRRSGATLGYTF
j_gene: TRBJ1-2
abundance: large
d_gene: .
len: 14
v_gene: TRBV2

CDR3nt: TGTGCCAGCAGACGGACAGCGGCTTCCCCCTACTATGAAAAACTGTTTTTT
CDR3aa: CASRRTAASPYYEKLFF
j_gene: TRBJ1-4
abundance: many
d_gene: .
len: 17
v_gene: TRBV27

CDR3nt: TGTGCCAGCAGCCGCGGACAGGATACCTACGAGCAGTACTTC
CDR3aa: CASSRGQDTYEQYF
j_gene: TRBJ2-7
abundance: medium-sized
d_gene: TRBD1
len: 14
v_gene: TRBV5-4

CDR3nt: TGTGCCAGCAGTGACTCAAGCGGGGGGGGCACAGATACGCAGTATTTT
CDR3aa: CASSDSSGGGTDTQYF
j_gene: TRBJ2-3
abundance: many
d_gene: TRBD2
len: 16
v_gene: TRBV6-4

CDR3nt: TGCAGTGCTGCCCGGGTTAACTCCTACGAGCAGTACTTC
CDR3aa: CSAARVNSYEQYF
j_gene: TRBJ2-7
abundance: few
d_gene: .
len: 13
v_gene: TRBV20-1

CDR3nt: TGTGCCAGCAGTGATAGGGGGACACTTAAAGCTTTCTTT
CDR3aa: CASSDRGTLKAFF
j_gene: TRBJ1-1
abundance: many
d_gene: .
len: 13
v_gene: TRBV2

CDR3nt: TGTGCCAGCAGTGACGTGTCGAATTCACCCCTCCACTTT
CDR3aa: CASSDVSNSPLHF
j_gene: TRBJ1-6
abundance: many
d_gene: .
len: 13
v_gene: TRBV6-1

CDR3nt: TGCAGTGCTAGATCCTCCGGACTAGCGGTTCTCAATGAGCAGTTCTTC
CDR3aa: CSARSSGLAVLNEQFF
j_gene: TRBJ2-1
abundance: many
d_gene: TRBD2
len: 16
v_gene: TRBV20-1

CDR3nt: TGTGCCAGCAGAGATGGACAGGGTTGGGCTTACGAGCAGTACTTC
CDR3aa: CASRDGQGWAYEQYF
j_gene: TRBJ2-7
abundance: many
d_gene: TRBD1
len: 15
v_gene: TRBV6-1

CDR3nt: TGTGCCAGCAGCTTGGGGGGAAGCAACGAGCAGTACTTC
CDR3aa: CASSLGGSNEQYF
j_gene: TRBJ2-7
abundance: many
d_gene: .
len: 13
v_gene: TRBV7-3

CDR3nt: TGCGCCAGCAGCATCACAGGACAGAGTAATGAAAAACTGTTTTTT
CDR3aa: CASSITGQSNEKLFF
j_gene: TRBJ1-4
abundance: many
d_gene: .
len: 15
v_gene: TRBV5-1

CDR3nt: TGTGCCAGCAGCGTAGTCCCGGGGGTGAATGAGCAGTTCTTC
CDR3aa: CASSVVPGVNEQFF
j_gene: TRBJ2-1
abundance: .
d_gene: .
len: 14
v_gene: TRBV9

CDR3nt: TGTGCCAGCAGTGCTACGACCGCCTACGAGCAGTACTTC
CDR3aa: CASSATTAYEQYF
j_gene: TRBJ2-7
abundance: many
d_gene: .
len: 13
v_gene: TRBV2

CDR3nt: TGTGCCAGCGGGGACAGGGTCACAGATACGCAGTATTTT
CDR3aa: CASGDRVTDTQYF
j_gene: TRBJ2-3
abundance: many
d_gene: TRBD1
len: 13
v_gene: TRBV2

CDR3nt: TGCGCCAGCAGTCAATTCTGGAGGGCGTCCTACAATGAGCAGTTCTTC
CDR3aa: CASSQFWRASYNEQFF
j_gene: TRBJ2-1
abundance: many
d_gene: .
len: 16
v_gene: TRBV23-1

CDR3nt: TGTGCCAGCAGTGATAGGAGCTCTGGGGCCAACGTCCTGACTTTC
CDR3aa: CASSDRSSGANVLTF
j_gene: TRBJ2-6
abundance: many
d_gene: .
len: 15
v_gene: TRBV6-1

CDR3nt: TGTGCCAGCAGTCGCCGGGCGTCCCCAGGCCATGGCTACACCTTC
CDR3aa: CASSRRASPGHGYTF
j_gene: TRBJ1-2
abundance: many
d_gene: .
len: 15
v_gene: TRBV6-1

CDR3nt: TGTGCCAGCACCCAAGAAGTCTATGGCTACACCTTC
CDR3aa: CASTQEVYGYTF
j_gene: TRBJ1-2
abundance: many
d_gene: .
len: 12
v_gene: TRBV2

CDR3nt: TGTGCCAGCAGTTTAAAGGGACTCATCCGGTATTTT
CDR3aa: CASSLKGLIRYF
j_gene: TRBJ2-3
abundance: many
d_gene: .
len: 12
v_gene: TRBV12-3/TRBV12-4

CDR3nt: TGTGCTAGTGGTTTGATTCACGGTAAGAGCTCCTACGAGCAGTACTTC
CDR3aa: CASGLIHGKSSYEQYF
j_gene: TRBJ2-7
abundance: many
d_gene: .
len: 16
v_gene: TRBV12-5

CDR3nt: TGTGCCAGCAGTTACCCCTCAGCCCGAACAGCGGACAAAAACATTCAGTACTTC
CDR3aa: CASSYPSARTADKNIQYF
j_gene: TRBJ2-4
abundance: few
d_gene: .
len: 18
v_gene: TRBV6-2/TRBV6-3